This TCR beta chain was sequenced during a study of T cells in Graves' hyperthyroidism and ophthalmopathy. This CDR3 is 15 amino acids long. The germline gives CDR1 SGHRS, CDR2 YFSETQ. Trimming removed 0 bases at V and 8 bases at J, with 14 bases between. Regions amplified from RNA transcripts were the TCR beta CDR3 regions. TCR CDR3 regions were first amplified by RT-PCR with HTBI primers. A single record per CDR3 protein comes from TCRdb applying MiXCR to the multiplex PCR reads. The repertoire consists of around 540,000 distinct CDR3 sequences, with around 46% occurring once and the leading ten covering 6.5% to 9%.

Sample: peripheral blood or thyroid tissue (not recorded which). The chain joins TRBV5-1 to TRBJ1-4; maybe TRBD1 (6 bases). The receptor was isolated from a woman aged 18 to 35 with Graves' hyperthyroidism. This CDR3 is CASSLEAGGEEKLFF. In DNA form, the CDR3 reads TGCGCCAGCAGCTTGGAGGCCGGGGGCGAGGAAAAACTGTTTTTT.